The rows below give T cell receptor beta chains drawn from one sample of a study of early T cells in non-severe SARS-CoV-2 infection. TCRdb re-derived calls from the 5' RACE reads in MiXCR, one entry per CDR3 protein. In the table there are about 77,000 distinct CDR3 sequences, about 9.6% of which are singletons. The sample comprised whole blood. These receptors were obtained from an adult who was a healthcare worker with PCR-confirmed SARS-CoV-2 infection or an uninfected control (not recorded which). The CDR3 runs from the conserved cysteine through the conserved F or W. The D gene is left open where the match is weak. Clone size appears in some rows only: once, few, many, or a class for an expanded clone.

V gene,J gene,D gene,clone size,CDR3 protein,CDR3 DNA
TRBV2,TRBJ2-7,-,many,CASSESVSTPYYEQYF,TGTGCCAGCAGTGAATCGGTCTCTACCCCTTACTACGAGCAGTACTTC
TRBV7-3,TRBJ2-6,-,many,CASSKPKRLTGANVLTF,TGTGCCAGCAGCAAGCCTAAACGGTTAACTGGGGCCAACGTCCTGACTTTC
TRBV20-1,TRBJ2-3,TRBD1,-,CSAHIGTGAFTDTQYF,TGCAGTGCCCATATCGGGACAGGGGCTTTCACAGATACGCAGTATTTT
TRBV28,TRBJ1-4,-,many,CASRPGGGKLFF,TGTGCCAGCAGGCCGGGCGGGGGAAAACTGTTTTTT
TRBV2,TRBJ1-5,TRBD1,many,CASSERGRGLAQPQHF,TGTGCCAGCAGTGAAAGGGGCAGGGGGCTTGCTCAGCCCCAGCATTTT
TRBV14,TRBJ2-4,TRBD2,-,CASSQDSSGPAAKNIQYF,TGTGCCAGCAGCCAAGATTCTAGCGGGCCTGCAGCCAAAAACATTCAGTACTTC
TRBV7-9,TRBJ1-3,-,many,CASSFWGGRNSGNTIYF,TGTGCCAGCAGCTTTTGGGGAGGCCGCAACTCTGGAAACACCATATATTTT
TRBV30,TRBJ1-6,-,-,CAWSVLTSRGNSPLHF,TGTGCCTGGAGTGTACTAACTTCTCGAGGGAATTCACCCCTCCACTTT
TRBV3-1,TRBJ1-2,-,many,CASSQDFSGGGYTF,TGTGCCAGCAGCCAAGACTTTTCGGGAGGCGGCTACACCTTC
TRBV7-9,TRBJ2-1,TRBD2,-,CASSFSGTSKVEQFF,TGTGCCAGCAGCTTTTCCGGGACTAGCAAGGTTGAGCAGTTCTTC
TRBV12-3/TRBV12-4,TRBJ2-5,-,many,CASRSSLEAQYF,TGTGCCAGCAGATCTAGTCTCGAGGCCCAGTACTTC
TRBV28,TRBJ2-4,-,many,CASSLVWGSLAKNIQYF,TGTGCCAGCAGTTTGGTCTGGGGTTCTTTAGCCAAAAACATTCAGTACTTC
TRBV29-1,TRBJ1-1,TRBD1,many,CSVVGDRVHTEAFF,TGCAGCGTTGTAGGGGACAGGGTGCACACTGAAGCTTTCTTT
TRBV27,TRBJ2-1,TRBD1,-,CASSFGTGGANLVREQFF,TGTGCCAGCAGTTTCGGGACAGGGGGCGCGAACTTAGTCAGGGAGCAGTTCTTC
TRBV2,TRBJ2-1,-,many,CASSGRARNEQFF,TGTGCCAGCAGCGGACGGGCCCGCAATGAGCAGTTCTTC
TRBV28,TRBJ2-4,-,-,CASRPEGRNIQYF,TGTGCCAGCAGGCCCGAAGGGCGGAACATTCAGTACTTC
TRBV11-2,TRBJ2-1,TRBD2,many,CASSLTSGRAGVGEQFF,TGTGCCAGCAGCTTGACTAGCGGGAGGGCCGGAGTTGGTGAGCAGTTCTTC
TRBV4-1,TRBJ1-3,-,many,CASSQAGRAGNTIYF,TGCGCCAGCAGCCAAGCCGGGAGGGCTGGAAACACCATATATTTT
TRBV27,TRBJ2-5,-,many,CASSFIPGSGETQYF,TGTGCCAGCAGTTTCATCCCCGGTAGCGGAGAGACCCAGTACTTC
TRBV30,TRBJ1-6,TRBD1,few,CAWSALGQGGNSPLHF,TGTGCCTGGAGTGCACTGGGACAGGGTGGAAACTCACCCCTCCACTTT
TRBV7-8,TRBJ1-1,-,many,CASSWGQNTEAFF,TGTGCCAGCAGCTGGGGACAAAACACTGAAGCTTTCTTT
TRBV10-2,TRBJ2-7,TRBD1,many,CASSRDRGNEQYF,TGCGCCAGCTCCCGGGACAGGGGCAACGAGCAGTACTTC
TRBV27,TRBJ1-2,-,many,CASSLSAVYGYTF,TGTGCCAGCAGTTTATCGGCCGTTTATGGCTACACCTTC
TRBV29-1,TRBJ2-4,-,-,CSVVGGLAKNIRYF,TGCAGCGTTGTTGGGGGGCTAGCCAAAAACATTCGGTACTTC
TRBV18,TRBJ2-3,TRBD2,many,CASSPGALAIRTDTQYF,TGTGCCAGCTCACCAGGGGCACTAGCGATCCGCACAGATACGCAGTATTTT
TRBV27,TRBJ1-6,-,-,CASRYLNSPLHF,TGTGCCAGCCGATACTTAAATTCACCCCTCCACTTT